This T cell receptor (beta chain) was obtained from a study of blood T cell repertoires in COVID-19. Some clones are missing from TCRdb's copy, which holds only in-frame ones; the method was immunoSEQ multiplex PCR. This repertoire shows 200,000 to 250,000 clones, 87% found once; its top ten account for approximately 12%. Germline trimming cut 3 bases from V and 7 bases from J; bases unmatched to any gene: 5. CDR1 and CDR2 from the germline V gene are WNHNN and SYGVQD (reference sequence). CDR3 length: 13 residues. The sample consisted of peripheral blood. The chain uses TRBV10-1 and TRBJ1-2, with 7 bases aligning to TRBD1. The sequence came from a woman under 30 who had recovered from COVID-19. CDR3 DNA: TGCGCCAGCAGTGAACACAGGGGATTTGGCTACACCTTC. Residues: CASSEHRGFGYTF.